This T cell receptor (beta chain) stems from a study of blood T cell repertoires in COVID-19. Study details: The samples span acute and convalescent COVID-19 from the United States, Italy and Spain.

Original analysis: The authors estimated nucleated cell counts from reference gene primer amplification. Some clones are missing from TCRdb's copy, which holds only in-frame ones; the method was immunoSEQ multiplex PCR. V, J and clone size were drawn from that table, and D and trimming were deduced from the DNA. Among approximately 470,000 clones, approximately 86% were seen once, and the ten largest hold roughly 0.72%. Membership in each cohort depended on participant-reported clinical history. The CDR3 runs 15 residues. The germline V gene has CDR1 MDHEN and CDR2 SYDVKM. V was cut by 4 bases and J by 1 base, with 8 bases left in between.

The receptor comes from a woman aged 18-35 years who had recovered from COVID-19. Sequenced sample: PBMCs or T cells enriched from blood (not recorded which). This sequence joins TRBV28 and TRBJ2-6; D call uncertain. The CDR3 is CASSYRLSGANVLTF. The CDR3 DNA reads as TGTGCCAGCAGTTACAGATTGTCTGGGGCCAACGTCCTGACTTTC.